Listed below are T cell receptor beta chains from one sample, sequenced in a study of cytomegalovirus exposure and HLA in healthy donors. Sequencing was performed with immunoSEQ multiplex PCR; in TCRdb, only in-frame clones are kept and a portion is missing. The table lists approximately 100,000 clones, roughly 80% of them singletons, with less than 3% in the top ten. Specimen: PBMCs. Every receptor here comes from a female donor in good health and CMV-seronegative. Both conserved end residues are part of each CDR3. The order of the fields is V gene, clone size, D gene, J gene, CDR3 DNA, CDR3 protein. D genes are given only for firm matches. Clone size is stated in some rows and not others, as once, few, many or a class when expanded.

TRBV7-8	-	TRBD2	TRBJ2-2	TGTGCCAGCAGTCTAGGGGTAGCGGGGGGCCTGAACACCGGGGAGCTGTTTTTT	CASSLGVAGGLNTGELFF
TRBV19	-	-	TRBJ1-6	TGTGCCAGTAGTCTCACGGTCAATTCACCCCTCCACTTT	CASSLTVNSPLHF
TRBV6-5	-	-	TRBJ2-2	TGTGCCAGCAGTTCCCCCGGTGAAACCGGGGAGCTGTTTTTT	CASSSPGETGELFF
TRBV4-1	-	-	TRBJ2-3	TGCGCCAGCAGCCAAGAAGAGAACCGTCCCGCAGATACGCAGTATTTT	CASSQEENRPADTQYF
TRBV2	-	TRBD1	TRBJ2-7	TGTGCCAGCAGTGAAGCGCGGAGGACAGGGGGCTACGAGCAGTACTTC	CASSEARRTGGYEQYF
TRBV6-1	-	-	TRBJ2-5	TGTGCCAGCAGTGATCGAGTGACCCAGTACTTC	CASSDRVTQYF
TRBV7-9	few	-	TRBJ1-2	TGTGCCAGCAGCTTAGTTGGCGGACAGTATGGCTACACCTTC	CASSLVGGQYGYTF
TRBV19	few	TRBD1	TRBJ1-5	TGTGCCAGCGGGACAGGATTATTGAGTTCAGCCCAGCATTTT	CASGTGLLSSAQHF
TRBV2	-	-	TRBJ2-7	TGTGCCAGCGTGGGGGGCAGGGGGTCTTACGAGCAGTACTTC	CASVGGRGSYEQYF
TRBV11-2	-	TRBD2	TRBJ2-5	TGTGCCAGCAGCTTGATGGGAGGGAACCAAGAGACCCAGTACTTC	CASSLMGGNQETQYF
TRBV2	once	-	TRBJ1-1	TGTGCCAGCAGCATACAGGGTTACACTGAAGCTTTCTTT	CASSIQGYTEAFF
TRBV9	-	-	TRBJ1-4	TGTGCCAGCAGCGTAGGAAATGGGGCAAAACTGTTTTTT	CASSVGNGAKLFF
TRBV9	-	-	TRBJ2-7	TGTGCCAGCAGCGTAGGTCTAGTAGGCTACGAGCAGTACTTC	CASSVGLVGYEQYF
TRBV9	few	TRBD1	TRBJ1-6	TGTGCCAGCAGCTCAGCACAGGGGGCGCTTAATAATTCACCCCTCCACTTT	CASSSAQGALNNSPLHF
TRBV5-4	-	TRBD2	TRBJ2-3	TGTGCCAGCAGCTTAGGGCGGGGGGGCGATGGCACAGATACGCAGTATTTT	CASSLGRGGDGTDTQYF
TRBV7-2	-	-	TRBJ2-1	TGTGCCAGCAGCCTCCGGACTGCCTTAAGCTCCTACAATGAGCAGTTCTTC	CASSLRTALSSYNEQFF
TRBV2	-	-	TRBJ1-2	TGTGCCAGCAGTGACAGGGGCCACAGGTTTTATGGCTACACCTTC	CASSDRGHRFYGYTF
TRBV7-9	-	-	TRBJ2-7	TGTGCCAGCAGCTCAAGACAGGAACCCTACGAGCAGTACTTC	CASSSRQEPYEQYF
TRBV5-6	-	TRBD1	TRBJ1-1	TGTGCCGGACTCAGGGGGGAAGCTTTCTTT	CAGLRGEAFF
TRBV2	-	TRBD2	TRBJ2-2	TGTGCCAGCAGGGGGTTAGCGGGGCCCGGGGAGCTGTTTTTT	CASRGLAGPGELFF
TRBV15	-	TRBD1	TRBJ1-2	TGTGCCACCAGCAGCAGGGACAGCTATGGCTACACCTTC	CATSSRDSYGYTF
TRBV19	-	TRBD1	TRBJ2-2	TGTGCCAGTGAGGGACAGGGTTCATTAACCGGGGAGCTGTTTTTT	CASEGQGSLTGELFF
TRBV10-3	-	TRBD2	TRBJ2-1	TGTGCCATCAGGGACGGGACTAGCGGGGGTTCTTCCTACAATGAGCAGTTCTTC	CAIRDGTSGGSSYNEQFF
TRBV6-1	-	TRBD1	TRBJ1-1	TGTGCCAGCAGGGGACAGACTGAAGCTTTCTTT	CASRGQTEAFF
TRBV27	-	-	TRBJ2-2	TGTGCCAGACTGAACACCGGGGAGCTGTTTTTT	CARLNTGELFF
TRBV6-5	-	TRBD2	TRBJ2-2	TGTGCCAGCAGTTACCGGACTAGCGGGGGGGCCGGGGAGCTGTTTTTT	CASSYRTSGGAGELFF
TRBV2	-	-	TRBJ2-2	TGTGCCAGCAGTGTTTTCGCAGGGTCGAACACCGGGGAGCTGTTTTTT	CASSVFAGSNTGELFF
TRBV2	-	TRBD1	TRBJ1-4	TGTGCCAGCAGTCAACAGGGGTTGAGGGATGAAAAACTGTTTTTT	CASSQQGLRDEKLFF
TRBV10-1	-	-	TRBJ2-1	TGCGCCAGCAGTGCGGGGGGCACCTACAATGAGCAGTTCTTC	CASSAGGTYNEQFF
TRBV12-5	-	TRBD1	TRBJ2-7	TGTGCTAGTGGTTTGCCTACAGGGGCCGAGCAGTACTTC	CASGLPTGAEQYF
TRBV19	-	-	TRBJ1-1	TGTGCCAGTAGTATATCGGGGGGGAGTGAAGCTTTCTTT	CASSISGGSEAFF
TRBV7-9	-	TRBD1	TRBJ1-2	TGTTCCAGCAGCTTGGGACAGGGGGACTATGGCTACACCTTC	CSSSLGQGDYGYTF
TRBV5-8	once	-	TRBJ2-7	TGTGCCAGCAGCCCAACGAGGGTACCCTACGAGCAGTACTTC	CASSPTRVPYEQYF
TRBV18	-	TRBD2	TRBJ2-3	TGTGCCAGCTCACCCGGGAGGTCCGGTACGCAGTATTTT	CASSPGRSGTQYF
TRBV2	-	-	TRBJ1-2	TGTGCCAGCAGTGACACGGCAGGCCTGGGCACGGTAAATGGCTACACCTTC	CASSDTAGLGTVNGYTF
TRBV7-3	-	TRBD2	TRBJ2-3	TGTGCCAGCAGTCCCAGCGAGCGGGGGGCCCAGTATTTT	CASSPSERGAQYF
TRBV11-2	-	TRBD2	TRBJ2-7	TGTGCCAGCAGCGTAGTTCGGGGGGACCTATCCTACGAGCAGTACTTC	CASSVVRGDLSYEQYF
TRBV15	-	TRBD1	TRBJ2-5	TGTGCCACAGGCGGATTAGGGACAGGGCAAGAGACCCAGTACTTC	CATGGLGTGQETQYF
TRBV5-5	-	TRBD1	TRBJ1-1	TGTGCCAGCAGCTTGGCCAGGGGGCGCACTGAAGCTTTCTTT	CASSLARGRTEAFF
TRBV5-5	-	-	TRBJ1-3	TGTGCCAGCAGCTTGTATGGAGGAGTAGGCGGAAACACCATATATTTT	CASSLYGGVGGNTIYF
TRBV7-9	-	-	TRBJ2-1	TGTTCCAGCAGCTTATTACTGGGGGGGCCAGGTATCTACAATGAGCAGTTCTTC	CSSSLLLGGPGIYNEQFF
TRBV18	-	-	TRBJ2-2	TGTGCCAGCTCACCGTCGACCGGGGAGCTGTTTTTT	CASSPSTGELFF
TRBV7-9	once	TRBD1	TRBJ2-5	TGTGCCAGCAGCTTAGGACAGGGTAGTGGAGAGACCCAGTACTTC	CASSLGQGSGETQYF
TRBV27	-	TRBD1	TRBJ2-5	TGTGCCAGCAGACCAGGGACAGGGGTCCAAGAGACCCAGTACTTC	CASRPGTGVQETQYF
TRBV2	-	-	TRBJ1-5	TGTGCCAGCAGGGAACAGGGTAGCAATCAGCCCCAGCATTTT	CASREQGSNQPQHF
TRBV15	-	-	TRBJ2-5	TGTGCCACCAGCAGCAGGGATCGGGAGACCCAGTACTTC	CATSSRDRETQYF
TRBV29-1	-	TRBD2	TRBJ2-1	TGCAGCGGGGGTCTTGGACTAGCTGAGCAGTTCTTC	CSGGLGLAEQFF
TRBV7-9	-	-	TRBJ1-2	TGTTCCAGCAGCTTGTCTGTGACAGAGTATGGCTACACCTTC	CSSSLSVTEYGYTF
TRBV2	-	-	TRBJ2-1	TGTGCCAGCAGTGAATCCGCCGCAGACAATGAGCAGTTCTTC	CASSESAADNEQFF
TRBV5-1	-	-	TRBJ2-2	TGCGCCAGCAGCTTGGGGAGAACCGGGGAGCTGTTTTTT	CASSLGRTGELFF
TRBV27	-	TRBD1	TRBJ1-2	TGTGCCAGCAGTTCCGGGACAGGGGGCAGCTACACCTTC	CASSSGTGGSYTF
TRBV6-1	few	-	TRBJ2-7	TGTGCCAGCAGTGAGTCAAACTCCGACTACGAGCAGTACTTC	CASSESNSDYEQYF
TRBV4-3	-	TRBD1	TRBJ1-1	TGCGCCAGCAGCCAAGATCCGCGACAGGGCGCTGAAGCTTTCTTT	CASSQDPRQGAEAFF
TRBV10-1	once	TRBD1	TRBJ2-2	TGCGCCAGCAGTGTGGGTCGACAGGGATACACCGGGGAGCTGTTTTTT	CASSVGRQGYTGELFF
TRBV4-1	-	-	TRBJ2-1	TGCGCCAGCAATGGGGGGAATGAGCAGTTCTTC	CASNGGNEQFF
TRBV5-1	-	-	TRBJ1-2	TGCGCCAGCAGCTTGGGAGCAGGGCTAAAGTATGGCTACACCTTC	CASSLGAGLKYGYTF
TRBV10-1	-	-	TRBJ2-1	TGCGCCAGCAGTGACGGGGATGAGCAGTTCTTC	CASSDGDEQFF
TRBV11-2	-	TRBD1	TRBJ2-7	TGTGCCAGCAGCTTTGACAGGGACTACGAGCAGTACTTC	CASSFDRDYEQYF
TRBV4-3	-	-	TRBJ1-1	TGCGCCAGCAGCCAAGGTTTTGGGGCGGGGGACACTGAAGCTTTCTTT	CASSQGFGAGDTEAFF
TRBV11-3	-	-	TRBJ2-7	TGTGCCAGCAGCGCCCGAGGCGCATACGAGCAGTACTTC	CASSARGAYEQYF